This is a list of T cell receptor beta chains from one sample in a study of CXCR3-negative and CXCR3-positive naive CD8 T cells. TCRdb processed the 5' RACE reads again and assigns one entry to each CDR3 protein, with no DNA. Its listing shows tens of thousands of distinct CDR3 sequences. Source material: memory CD8+ T cells from blood. All receptors come from a human donor in good health. Some clones in this sample may be carry-over from other donors' samples. Each CDR3 is given with its conserved first and last residue. Clone size, where shown, is once, few, many, or a class for clones that have expanded.

-,TRBJ2-1,TRBV3-2,15,CASYLSRGRPNEQFF
-,TRBJ1-5,TRBV4-3,14,CASSPFTGGQPQHF
-,TRBJ2-1,TRBV12-3/TRBV12-4,12,CASSTTANEQFF
medium-sized,TRBJ2-7,TRBV5-1,14,CASSLRDKAYEQYF
-,TRBJ2-4,TRBV7-9,14,CASSSRDNKNIQYF
-,TRBJ2-7,TRBV6-2/TRBV6-3,13,CASSYSGRGEQYF
-,TRBJ2-3,TRBV28,15,CASSPPGASTDTQYF
-,TRBJ2-7,TRBV15,15,CATSREGTSGYEQYF
-,TRBJ1-2,TRBV12-3/TRBV12-4,14,CASSPPDSYYGYTF
-,TRBJ1-1,TRBV5-5,16,CASSLGGGIGDTEAFF
-,TRBJ2-1,TRBV10-3,13,CAISDTSYNEQFF
-,TRBJ2-3,TRBV7-2,12,CASSFSGDTQYF
-,TRBJ2-4,TRBV29-1,12,CSVQSGKNIQYF
-,TRBJ2-7,TRBV14,15,CASSQEEQGGYEQYF
-,TRBJ1-1,TRBV21-1,16,CASSDRLVGRDTEAFF
-,TRBJ1-4,TRBV29-1,16,CSVEPDRDRGDEKLFF
-,TRBJ1-1,TRBV4-3,16,CASSQDEGHTNTEAFF
-,TRBJ2-7,TRBV29-1,14,CSVVGAGRAYEQYF
-,TRBJ1-2,TRBV9,15,CASSLGQGDNYGYTF
medium-sized,TRBJ2-1,TRBV15,15,CATSRETGNYNEQFF
-,TRBJ2-1,TRBV7-3,15,CASSLRGASYNEQFF
-,TRBJ1-5,TRBV6-2/TRBV6-3,16,CASSGLLSRSNQPLHF